This TCR beta chain was sequenced for a study of vaccination and CD4 T cells after COVID-19. Treatment noted: roughly 11-day PBMC culture with coronavirus spike peptide pools or control peptides (ViraFEST assay). Oncomine TCR Beta short-read sequencing was applied to DNA from cultured CD4+ T cells. TCRdb reanalysed the PCR reads using MiXCR and keeps one entry per CDR3 protein. Among about 20,000 distinct CDR3 sequences, 50% to 60% were seen once, and the ten largest hold around 10%. This CDR3 is built from 12 residues. Germline V lookup: CDR1 GTSNPN, CDR2 SVGIG (reference sequence). V was pared by 3 bases and J by 6 bases, with 9 bases between. In the case of this clonotype: Antigen unknown.

The chain has TRBV30 and TRBJ2-1, with a weak D call TRBD2 (6 bases). Sequences were obtained from CD4+ T cells from blood, cultured in vitro. The TCR comes from a human donor who had recovered from COVID-19. This CDR3 reads CAWSGSGNEQFF. The CDR3 DNA is TGTGCCTGGAGCGGGAGTGGCAATGAGCAGTTCTTC.